This passage covers 7 T cell receptor beta chains from one sample sequenced in a study of cytomegalovirus exposure and HLA in healthy donors. Both 60 Vbeta primers and 13 Jbeta primers went into the PCR. Libraries were prepared by immunoSEQ multiplex PCR; TCRdb keeps only in-frame clonotypes and omits some of them. Counted here are 150,000 to 200,000 clones, approximately 77% occurring once; the ten biggest clones make up about 3%. Sequencing was carried out using PBMCs. The source of these receptors is a man in his forties in good health and CMV-seropositive.

The chain uses TRBV2 and TRBJ2-7, with D tentatively TRBD1 (6 bases). CDR3 length: 16 amino acids. V was clipped by 2 bases and J by 0 bases, with 14 bases between them. Germline loops: CDR1 SNHLY, CDR2 FYNNEI. As DNA, the CDR3 is TGTGCCAGCAGTGAATCACAGGGTCAGATCTCCTACGAGCAGTACTTC. This codes for CASSESQGQISYEQYF.

The V and J genes are TRBV27 and TRBJ2-6; D may be TRBD1 (5 bases). CDR3 length equals 17 residues. V gave up 3 bases and J gave up 0 bases, with 12 bases separating them. Germline V CDR1 and CDR2: MNHEY, SMNVEV (reference sequence). As DNA, the CDR3 is TGTGCCAGCAGTTTGTGGGGCCCTGACTCTGGGGCCAACGTCCTGACTTTC. Protein product: CASSLWGPDSGANVLTF.

This clone was seen a few times. This sample also contains other DNA sequences that code for the same CDR3. This chain uses TRBV7-2 with TRBJ2-7; a possible D gene is TRBD1 (6 bases). The germline V gene has CDR1 SGHTA and CDR2 FQGNSA. The V and J ends lost 3 bases and 0 bases respectively, with 9 bases between them. The CDR3 is made up of 14 amino acids. CDR3 in amino acids: CASSLDSSSYEQYF. The CDR3 DNA reads as TGTGCCAGCAGCTTGGACAGTAGCTCCTACGAGCAGTACTTC.

The chain employs TRBV27 and TRBJ2-7; 11 bases agree with TRBD1. Trimming took 5 bases from V and 3 from J; bases not matched to a gene: 6. The germline V gene encodes CDR1 MNHEY and CDR2 SMNVEV (reference sequence). The CDR3 loop spans 15 amino acids. The CDR3, as DNA: TGTGCCAGCAGTGACGGGACAGGGGGATTCTACGAGCAGTACTTC. This translates into CASSDGTGGFYEQYF.

The chain joins TRBV19 to TRBJ1-5; possibly TRBD1 for D (5 bases). The germline V gene has CDR1 LNHDA and CDR2 SQIVND (reference sequence). Trimming pared 7 bases from V and 0 bases from J, leaving 19 bases between. The CDR3 consists of 17 residues. CDR3 nucleotides: TGTGCCAGTACCCACGGCCTGGGGACTTATAGCAATCAGCCCCAGCATTTT. Its translation is CASTHGLGTYSNQPQHF.

This clone was seen more than once but under ten times. The rearrangement joins TRBV28 to TRBJ2-7; D uncertain. CDR1 and CDR2 from the germline V gene are MDHEN and SYDVKM. Trimming removed 5 bases from V and 3 bases from J, with 5 bases in between. The CDR3 loop spans 11 amino acids. The CDR3 coding sequence is TGTGCCAGCAGTGTAAACTACGAGCAGTACTTC. Translation: CASSVNYEQYF.

This chain connects TRBV25-1 to TRBJ1-1; D not certain. Trimming cost V 4 bases and J 4 bases, with 13 bases left between them. CDR1 and CDR2 (germline): MGHDK, SYGVNS. CDR3 length equals 14 residues. CDR3 nucleotide sequence: TGTGCCAGCAGTGTACCGGGTCGGGGCACTGAAGCTTTCTTT. Amino acid sequence: CASSVPGRGTEAFF.